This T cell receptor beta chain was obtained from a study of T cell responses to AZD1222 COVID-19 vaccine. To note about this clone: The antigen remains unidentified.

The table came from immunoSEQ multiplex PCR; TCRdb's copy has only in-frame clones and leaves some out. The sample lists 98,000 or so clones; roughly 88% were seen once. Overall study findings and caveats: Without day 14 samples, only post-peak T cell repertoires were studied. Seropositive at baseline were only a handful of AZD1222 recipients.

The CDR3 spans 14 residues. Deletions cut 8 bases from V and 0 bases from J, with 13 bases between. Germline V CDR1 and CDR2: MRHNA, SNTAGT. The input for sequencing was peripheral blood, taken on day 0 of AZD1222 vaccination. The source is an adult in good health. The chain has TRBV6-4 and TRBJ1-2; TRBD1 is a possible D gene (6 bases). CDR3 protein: CASSPTGANYGYTF. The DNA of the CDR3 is TGTGCCAGCTCACCGACAGGAGCTAACTATGGCTACACCTTC.